A selection of T cell receptor beta chains follows, all from one sample in a study of CD8 T cells in Susac syndrome. TCRdb re-called the immunoSEQ multiplex PCR reads with MiXCR, one entry per CDR3 protein. The data show 200,000 to 250,000 distinct CDR3 sequences, with 95% seen just once and 0.085% to 0.095% held by the top ten. The sample comprised CD4+ T cells from PBMCs. The receptors were sampled from a human donor with multiple sclerosis. The CDR3 runs from the conserved cysteine through the conserved F or W. D genes are given only for firm matches. Size is omitted from some rows. Given values are once, few, many or a class for expanded clones.

cdr3_length: 14; j_call: TRBJ2-2; clone_size: NA; v_call: TRBV14; d_call: NA; cdr3_aa: CASSQEREAGELFF; cdr3_nt: TGTGCCAGCAGCCAAGAAAGGGAGGCCGGGGAGCTGTTTTTT
cdr3_length: 13; j_call: TRBJ1-1; clone_size: NA; v_call: TRBV12-5; d_call: NA; cdr3_aa: CASGLYRVPVAFF; cdr3_nt: TGTGCTAGTGGTTTGTACAGGGTGCCGGTAGCTTTCTTT
cdr3_length: 13; j_call: TRBJ2-4; clone_size: once; v_call: TRBV2; d_call: TRBD2; cdr3_aa: CASSDGLVVIQYF; cdr3_nt: TGTGCCAGCAGTGACGGACTAGTCGTCATTCAGTACTTC
cdr3_length: 15; j_call: TRBJ2-1; clone_size: NA; v_call: TRBV3-1; d_call: TRBD1; cdr3_aa: CASSRGTGGYNEQFF; cdr3_nt: TGTGCCAGCAGCCGCGGGACAGGGGGCTACAATGAGCAGTTCTTC
cdr3_length: 15; j_call: TRBJ2-1; clone_size: NA; v_call: TRBV6-5; d_call: TRBD1; cdr3_aa: CASRSGQGAYNEQFF; cdr3_nt: TGTGCCAGCAGAAGCGGACAGGGGGCTTACAATGAGCAGTTCTTC
cdr3_length: 15; j_call: TRBJ1-2; clone_size: NA; v_call: TRBV11-2; d_call: TRBD1; cdr3_aa: CASSPSLGGGLGYTF; cdr3_nt: TGTGCCAGCAGCCCATCCCTGGGAGGGGGCCTTGGCTACACCTTC
cdr3_length: 15; j_call: TRBJ1-1; clone_size: NA; v_call: TRBV4-2; d_call: NA; cdr3_aa: CASSQQGNWNTEAFF; cdr3_nt: TGTGCCAGCAGCCAACAGGGGAACTGGAACACTGAAGCTTTCTTT
cdr3_length: 14; j_call: TRBJ2-3; clone_size: NA; v_call: TRBV9; d_call: NA; cdr3_aa: CASSVGVGTDTQYF; cdr3_nt: TGTGCCAGCAGCGTAGGGGTGGGAACAGATACGCAGTATTTT
cdr3_length: 14; j_call: TRBJ2-7; clone_size: NA; v_call: TRBV15; d_call: NA; cdr3_aa: CATSRRLHSYEQYF; cdr3_nt: TGTGCCACCAGCAGAAGACTTCACTCCTACGAGCAGTACTTC
cdr3_length: 13; j_call: TRBJ2-2; clone_size: NA; v_call: TRBV20-1; d_call: TRBD2; cdr3_aa: CSATISGTGELFF; cdr3_nt: TGCAGTGCTACCATTAGCGGGACCGGGGAGCTGTTTTTT
cdr3_length: 12; j_call: TRBJ2-7; clone_size: NA; v_call: TRBV30; d_call: NA; cdr3_aa: CAWTTGPYEQYF; cdr3_nt: TGTGCCTGGACGACGGGACCGTACGAGCAGTACTTC
cdr3_length: 16; j_call: TRBJ2-1; clone_size: once; v_call: TRBV29-1; d_call: TRBD2; cdr3_aa: CSVEDQLAGRRGEQFF; cdr3_nt: TGCAGCGTTGAAGATCAACTAGCGGGACGCCGGGGTGAGCAGTTCTTC
cdr3_length: 14; j_call: TRBJ2-4; clone_size: NA; v_call: TRBV28; d_call: TRBD2; cdr3_aa: CASSLTGGGNIQYF; cdr3_nt: TGTGCCAGCAGTTTAACGGGAGGGGGAAACATTCAGTACTTC
cdr3_length: 10; j_call: TRBJ2-1; clone_size: once; v_call: TRBV29-1; d_call: NA; cdr3_aa: CSVSHNEQFF; cdr3_nt: TGCAGCGTTTCCCACAATGAGCAGTTCTTC
cdr3_length: 9; j_call: TRBJ2-4; clone_size: once; v_call: TRBV7-9; d_call: NA; cdr3_aa: CAIDAADYF; cdr3_nt: TGTGCCATCGACGCTGCCGATTACTTC
cdr3_length: 17; j_call: TRBJ1-1; clone_size: NA; v_call: TRBV12-3/TRBV12-4; d_call: NA; cdr3_aa: CASSTTPGGGANTEAFF; cdr3_nt: TGTGCCAGCAGTACGACTCCGGGGGGTGGTGCGAACACTGAAGCTTTCTTT
cdr3_length: 13; j_call: TRBJ1-4; clone_size: NA; v_call: TRBV12-5; d_call: NA; cdr3_aa: CASMDSTNEKLFF; cdr3_nt: TGTGCTAGCATGGACAGCACTAATGAAAAACTGTTTTTT
cdr3_length: 18; j_call: TRBJ2-6; clone_size: NA; v_call: TRBV3-1; d_call: TRBD2; cdr3_aa: CASSSLAGAHSGANVLTF; cdr3_nt: TGTGCCAGCAGCTCACTAGCGGGGGCCCACTCTGGGGCCAACGTCCTGACTTTC